This T cell receptor beta chain was sequenced during a study of control samples from healthy donors and cancer patients. Using immunoSEQ multiplex PCR, the repertoire was profiled, and TCRdb retains in-frame clones only, with some absent. In the table there are about 40,000 clones, 80% to 95% of which are singletons. This CDR3 comprises 11 residues. V lost 6 bases and J 7 bases, leaving 9 bases between the germline ends. Germline CDR1 and CDR2: MNHNY and SVGAGI (reference sequence). The chain combines TRBV6-6 with TRBJ1-2; D gene unclear. The clonotype was recovered from a woman aged 45-65 years in good health. The sample taken for sequencing was blood. The CDR3, as DNA: TGTGCCAGCAGCGCCTCAATTGGCTACACCTTC. It encodes CASSASIGYTF.